This TCR beta chain was recorded in a study of blood T cell repertoires in COVID-19. Here immunoSEQ multiplex PCR was the method, and the copy in TCRdb shows in-frame clones only, minus some. Of some 190,000 clones in the sample, 82% were seen once. The sequenced sample was peripheral blood. This TCR was recovered from an elderly woman with active or convalescent COVID-19.

CDR3 coding DNA: TGTGCCAGCAGCTTGGCTAACAGGGGGGCTGGCTACACCTTC. Translated: CASSLANRGAGYTF. The J gene is TRBJ1-2, the V gene TRBV5-4; 8 nucleotides line up with TRBD1. The CDR3 covers 14 residues. CDR1 is SGHNT and CDR2 is YYREEE in the germline V gene (reference sequence). Unmatched junction bases numbered 5, after V lost 0 bases and J lost 7 bases.